The clone carrying this TCR beta chain was recorded many times. There are 16 residues in the CDR3. Trimming took 1 base from V and 9 from J; bases not matched to a gene: 6. Germline lookup yields CDR1 LNHNV and CDR2 YYDKDF (reference sequence). This sample is part of a study of glioma-infiltrating T cells. Using RNA template, CDR3s of TCR alpha and beta were amplified with iRepertoire arm-PCR. In TCRdb, the multiplex PCR reads were re-called with MiXCR into one record per CDR3 protein. Here the sample spans 100,000 to 150,000 distinct CDR3 sequences, 20% to 25% being singletons. The receptor comes from a human donor with low-grade glioma or glioblastoma, undergoing nonglioma brain surgery, or in good health (not recorded which). The sample consisted of glioma tissue, nonneoplastic brain tissue, or PBMCs (not recorded which). This chain links TRBV15 with TRBJ2-1; the match to TRBD2 covers 13 bases. The CDR3 loop reads CATSRAGGTSGVEQFF. DNA for the CDR3: TGTGCCACCAGCAGAGCCGGTGGGACTAGCGGGGTTGAGCAGTTCTTC.